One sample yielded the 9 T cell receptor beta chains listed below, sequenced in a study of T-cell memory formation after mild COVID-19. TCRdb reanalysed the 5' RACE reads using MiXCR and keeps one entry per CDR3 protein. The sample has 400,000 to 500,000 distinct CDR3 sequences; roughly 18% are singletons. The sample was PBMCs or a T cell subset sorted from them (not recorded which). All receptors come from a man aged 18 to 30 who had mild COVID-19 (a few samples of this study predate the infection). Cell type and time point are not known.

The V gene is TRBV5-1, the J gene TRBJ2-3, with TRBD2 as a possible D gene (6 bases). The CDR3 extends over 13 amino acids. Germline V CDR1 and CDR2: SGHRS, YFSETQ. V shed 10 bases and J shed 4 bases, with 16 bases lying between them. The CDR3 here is CAGRSLPSDTQYF. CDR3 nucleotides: TGCGCCGGGAGGAGTCTACCCTCAGATACGCAGTATTTT.

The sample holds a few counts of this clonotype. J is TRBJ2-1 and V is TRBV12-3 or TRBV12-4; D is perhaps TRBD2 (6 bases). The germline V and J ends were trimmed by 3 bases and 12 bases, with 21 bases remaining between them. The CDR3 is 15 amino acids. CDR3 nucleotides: TGTGCCAGCAGTTTGGAGGGGATCCGGAGTTCCGGGCAGTTCTTC. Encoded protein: CASSLEGIRSSGQFF.

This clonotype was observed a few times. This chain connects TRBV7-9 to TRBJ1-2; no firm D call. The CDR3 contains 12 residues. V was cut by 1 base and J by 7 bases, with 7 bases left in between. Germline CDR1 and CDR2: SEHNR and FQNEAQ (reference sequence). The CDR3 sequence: CASSLGRGGYTF. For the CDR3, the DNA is TGTGCCAGCAGCTTAGGCAGAGGTGGCTACACCTTC. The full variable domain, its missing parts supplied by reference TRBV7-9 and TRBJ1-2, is DTGVSQNPRHKITKRGQNVTFRCDPISEHNRLYWYRQTLGQGPEFLTYFQNEAQLEKSRLLSDRFSAERPKGSFSTLEIQRTEQGDSAMYLCASSLGRGGYTFGSGTRLTVV.

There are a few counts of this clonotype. CDR3 sequence: CASSVGEGLMNTEAFF. For the CDR3, the DNA is TGTGCCAGCAGCGTAGGGGAGGGACTGATGAACACTGAAGCTTTCTTT. The chain joins TRBV9 to TRBJ1-1, with D possibly matching TRBD1 (5 bases). The CDR3 is 16 amino acids. Trimming took 0 bases from V and 0 from J, leaving 12 bases between them. The germline CDR1 and CDR2 sequences are SGDLS and YYNGEE.

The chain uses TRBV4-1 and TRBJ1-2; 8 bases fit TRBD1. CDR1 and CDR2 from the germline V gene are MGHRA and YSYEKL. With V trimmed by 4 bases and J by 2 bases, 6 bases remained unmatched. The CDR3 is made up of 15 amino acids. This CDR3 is CASSPGQGGNYGYTF. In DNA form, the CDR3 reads TGCGCCAGCAGCCCTGGACAGGGCGGGAACTATGGCTACACCTTC.

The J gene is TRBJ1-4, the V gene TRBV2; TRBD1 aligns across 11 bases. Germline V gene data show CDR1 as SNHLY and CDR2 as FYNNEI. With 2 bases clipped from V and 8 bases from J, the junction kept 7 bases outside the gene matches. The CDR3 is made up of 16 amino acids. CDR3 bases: TGTGCCAGCAGTGAACCAATAGGACAGGGGGCGGAAAAACTGTTTTTT. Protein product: CASSEPIGQGAEKLFF.

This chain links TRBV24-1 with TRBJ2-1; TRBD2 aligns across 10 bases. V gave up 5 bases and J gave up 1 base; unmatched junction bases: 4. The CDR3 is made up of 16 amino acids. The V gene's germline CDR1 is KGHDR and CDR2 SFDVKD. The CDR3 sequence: CATSGTAGGSYNEQFF. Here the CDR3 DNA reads TGTGCCACCAGTGGTACAGCGGGGGGGTCCTACAATGAGCAGTTCTTC.

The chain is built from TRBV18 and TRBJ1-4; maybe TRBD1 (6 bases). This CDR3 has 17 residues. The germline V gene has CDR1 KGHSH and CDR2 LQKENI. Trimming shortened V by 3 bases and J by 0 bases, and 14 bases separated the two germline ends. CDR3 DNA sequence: TGTGCCAGCTCACCCACCGGGCCAGGGGCAACTAATGAAAAACTGTTTTTT. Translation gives CASSPTGPGATNEKLFF. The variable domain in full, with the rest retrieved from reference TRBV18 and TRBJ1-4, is NAGVMQNPRHLVRRRGQEARLRCSPMKGHSHVYWYRQLPEEGLKFMVYLQKENIIDESGMPKERFSAEFPKEGPSILRIQQVVRGDSAAYFCASSPTGPGATNEKLFFGSGTQLSVL.

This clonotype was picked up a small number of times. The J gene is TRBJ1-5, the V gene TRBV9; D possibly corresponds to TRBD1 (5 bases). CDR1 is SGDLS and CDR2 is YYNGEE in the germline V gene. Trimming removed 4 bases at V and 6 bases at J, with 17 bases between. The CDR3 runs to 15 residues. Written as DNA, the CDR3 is TGTGCCAGCAGCTCCGGGGTGGGGGGTTCTCAGCCCCAGCATTTT. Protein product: CASSSGVGGSQPQHF.